Sequencing of this T cell receptor (beta chain) was carried out in a study of cytomegalovirus exposure and HLA in healthy donors. Germline CDR1 MNHEY, CDR2 SMNVEV (reference sequence). The CDR3 has 14 amino acids. V lost 7 bases, J lost 4 bases, and 11 bases lay in between. To note about this clone: Its antigen is not identified.

Study-level points and caveats: The later analysis indicated that the majority of CMV-associated TCR beta chains appeared HLA-restricted.

PCR was performed using 60 Vbeta and 13 Jbeta primers. The repertoire was sequenced with immunoSEQ multiplex PCR; TCRdb's copy has only in-frame clones and lacks some. Of about 150,000 clones listed, 70% to 85% are singletons. Sequencing was done on a sample of PBMCs. The TCR was taken from a woman aged 45 to 65 in good health and CMV-seropositive. The chain carries TRBV27 and TRBJ2-6; D not certain. The CDR3 region has the DNA TGTGCCAGCAAAAAGCCAGGAGGGGCCAACGTCCTGACTTTC. Protein sequence: CASKKPGGANVLTF.